The rows below give T cell receptor beta chains drawn from one sample of a study of T cell repertoires in cytomegalovirus infection. MiXCR, applied by TCRdb to the reads, yields one record per CDR3 protein. The sample includes about 180,000 distinct CDR3 sequences, roughly 17% of them seen just once. Sequenced material: CD8+ T cells from PBMCs. These receptors were obtained from a human donor in good health (CMV status not recorded). Some clones in this sample may be carry-over from other donors' samples. Both conserved end residues are part of each CDR3. The D gene is left open where the match is weak. Size tells how often a clone was seen (once, few, many) or the class of an expanded clone, and some rows leave it out.

CDR3 length	clone size	J gene	D gene	V gene	CDR3 protein	CDR3 DNA
14	few	TRBJ1-1	TRBD1	TRBV2	CASSEGQRSTEAFF	TGTGCCAGCAGTGAGGGACAGAGGAGCACTGAAGCTTTCTTT
14	few	TRBJ2-1	-	TRBV4-1	CASSQEWSRNEQFF	TGCGCCAGCAGCCAAGAGTGGAGCCGCAATGAGCAGTTCTTC
16	-	TRBJ2-7	TRBD1	TRBV11-2	CASSLPQDRGYYEQYF	TGTGCCAGCAGCTTACCCCAGGACAGGGGGTATTACGAGCAGTACTTC
19	-	TRBJ2-2	-	TRBV7-6	CASSSLGGAQFQGTGELFF	TGTGCCAGCAGCTCCTTGGGGGGGGCGCAATTCCAGGGCACCGGGGAGCTGTTTTTT
12	few	TRBJ1-2	-	TRBV28	CASAPGGDGYTF	TGTGCCAGCGCACCCGGGGGAGACGGCTACACCTTC
18	few	TRBJ2-7	TRBD2	TRBV12-3/TRBV12-4	CASSLALGTSGKPYEQYF	TGTGCCAGCAGTTTAGCCTTAGGGACTAGCGGTAAACCCTACGAGCAGTACTTC
15	once	TRBJ2-3	-	TRBV6-1	CASYSKDLSTDTQYF	TGTGCCAGCTACTCGAAGGACTTGAGCACAGATACGCAGTATTTT
13	few	TRBJ2-7	-	TRBV7-7	CASSWTEFDEQYF	TGTGCCAGCAGTTGGACAGAGTTTGACGAGCAGTACTTC
15	-	TRBJ2-7	-	TRBV7-9	CASSSSGRRNYEQYF	TGTGCCAGCAGCAGCTCTGGGAGGAGGAACTACGAGCAGTACTTC
16	-	TRBJ1-1	-	TRBV29-1	CSGDGVGALGRTEAFF	TGCAGCGGGGACGGTGTGGGGGCGCTAGGAAGGACTGAAGCTTTCTTT
18	few	TRBJ2-1	TRBD2	TRBV4-1	CASSQGASSGGSYNEQFF	TGCGCCAGCAGCCAAGGGGCCTCTAGCGGGGGTTCCTACAATGAGCAGTTCTTC
13	-	TRBJ1-1	-	TRBV11-2	CASSLGFTTEAFF	TGTGCCAGCAGCTTAGGGTTTACCACTGAAGCTTTCTTT
14	-	TRBJ1-5	-	TRBV6-5	CASSWSSSNQPQHF	TGTGCCAGCAGTTGGTCATCGAGCAATCAGCCCCAGCATTTT
17	many	TRBJ2-5	-	TRBV7-2	CASSLWPLRGNQETQYF	TGTGCCAGCAGCCTATGGCCCCTCCGGGGGAATCAAGAGACCCAGTACTTC
14	few	TRBJ2-7	-	TRBV4-1	CASSQVVGGYEQYF	TGCGCCAGCAGCCAAGTCGTAGGGGGTTACGAGCAGTACTTC
15	-	TRBJ1-5	-	TRBV5-6	CASSSTGLSNQPQHF	TGTGCCAGCAGCTCAACAGGCCTTAGCAATCAGCCCCAGCATTTT
15	few	TRBJ2-3	TRBD1	TRBV6-2/TRBV6-3	CASSTRDRVSDTQYF	TGTGCCAGCAGTACGCGGGACAGGGTTTCGGATACGCAGTATTTT
14	-	TRBJ2-2	TRBD1	TRBV7-6	CASSGTGLAGELFF	TGTGCCAGCAGCGGGACAGGGTTGGCCGGGGAGCTGTTTTTT
14	many	TRBJ2-1	-	TRBV7-8	CASSLALSGDEQFF	TGTGCCAGCAGCTTAGCGTTATCGGGGGATGAGCAGTTCTTC
15	-	TRBJ2-3	-	TRBV9	CASSEARLATDTQYF	TGTGCCAGCAGCGAGGCGAGGCTAGCAACAGATACGCAGTATTTT
15	-	TRBJ2-7	TRBD2	TRBV28	CASSFGRAGVGEQYF	TGTGCCAGCAGTTTCGGACGAGCGGGGGTAGGGGAGCAGTACTTC
13	-	TRBJ2-2	TRBD2	TRBV11-1	CASAGGGTGELFF	TGTGCTAGCGCTGGCGGGGGCACCGGGGAGCTGTTTTTT
17	few	TRBJ1-5	-	TRBV28	CASSLKTAVYSNQPQHF	TGTGCCAGCAGTTTAAAGACGGCAGTTTATAGCAATCAGCCCCAGCATTTT
14	many	TRBJ1-3	-	TRBV28	CASSFLGGGNTIYF	TGTGCCAGCAGTTTTCTGGGAGGTGGAAACACCATATATTTT
15	-	TRBJ2-3	-	TRBV4-1	CASSQEGSSTDTQYF	TGCGCCAGCAGCCAAGAAGGCAGTTCCACAGATACGCAGTATTTT
18	few	TRBJ1-5	-	TRBV7-2	CASSVTGFYENSNQPQHF	TGTGCCAGCAGCGTAACCGGGTTCTACGAGAATAGCAATCAGCCCCAGCATTTT
16	few	TRBJ1-3	-	TRBV2	CASLTRGLSSGNTIYF	TGTGCCAGCTTAACCAGGGGCCTAAGCTCTGGAAACACCATATATTTT
13	-	TRBJ2-7	TRBD1	TRBV7-9	CASSFLDRGEQYF	TGTGCCAGCAGCTTCCTCGACAGGGGCGAGCAGTACTTC
12	few	TRBJ1-1	TRBD1	TRBV2	CAGQGENPEAFF	TGTGCCGGACAGGGCGAAAATCCTGAAGCTTTCTTT
12	few	TRBJ2-7	-	TRBV7-2	CASSLDPQAFYF	TGTGCCAGCAGCTTAGATCCGCAGGCCTTTTACTTC
13	few	TRBJ2-3	TRBD1	TRBV12-5	CASDTTGTDTQYF	TGTGCTAGTGATACGACAGGGACGGATACGCAGTATTTT
17	-	TRBJ2-7	TRBD1	TRBV7-9	CASSSISRGLQSYEQYF	TGTGCCAGCAGCTCAATCTCCAGGGGGCTCCAATCCTACGAGCAGTACTTC
13	-	TRBJ2-5	-	TRBV28	CASSPTITGTQYF	TGTGCCAGCAGCCCGACTATTACGGGGACCCAGTACTTC
13	few	TRBJ1-5	-	TRBV5-5	CASSRGGRQPQHF	TGTGCCAGCAGTAGGGGGGGCAGGCAGCCCCAGCATTTT
13	many	TRBJ2-3	-	TRBV4-1	CASSQGLADTQYF	TGCGCCAGCAGCCAGGGACTCGCAGATACGCAGTATTTT
13	-	TRBJ2-7	TRBD1	TRBV30	CACGTGEAYEQYF	TGTGCCTGTGGGACAGGGGAAGCCTACGAGCAGTACTTC
13	-	TRBJ2-3	-	TRBV7-8	CASSARQTDTQYF	TGTGCCAGCAGCGCACGACAGACAGATACGCAGTATTTT
15	-	TRBJ2-1	-	TRBV6-6	CASSLLARGDNEQFF	TGTGCCAGCAGTCTTCTAGCGAGGGGGGACAATGAGCAGTTCTTC
17	-	TRBJ1-6	-	TRBV7-2	CASSLDPFPSYNSPLHF	TGTGCCAGCAGCTTAGACCCGTTCCCCTCCTATAATTCACCCCTCCACTTT
18	-	TRBJ2-5	-	TRBV28	CASSPAQALEPVKETQYF	TGTGCCAGCAGTCCCGCCCAGGCCCTTGAGCCCGTAAAAGAGACCCAGTACTTC
16	many	TRBJ2-7	TRBD1	TRBV7-2	CASSVAGTEIPYEQYF	TGTGCCAGCAGCGTTGCCGGGACAGAGATACCCTACGAGCAGTACTTC
14	-	TRBJ1-6	-	TRBV12-3/TRBV12-4	CASSFREGNSPLHF	TGTGCCAGCAGTTTCCGAGAAGGGAATTCACCCCTCCACTTT
16	few	TRBJ2-6	-	TRBV7-9	CASSRDGPSGANVLTF	TGTGCCAGCAGCCGGGACGGTCCTTCTGGGGCCAACGTCCTGACTTTC
12	few	TRBJ1-6	-	TRBV7-8	CASSLGVFDLHF	TGTGCCAGCAGCTTAGGGGTTTTTGACCTCCACTTT
14	many	TRBJ2-1	-	TRBV7-6	CASSLGRGGNEQFF	TGTGCCAGCAGCTTAGGCAGGGGAGGCAATGAGCAGTTCTTC
16	-	TRBJ2-1	-	TRBV7-2	CASSLVASSSYNEQFF	TGTGCCAGCAGCTTAGTGGCGTCGAGCTCCTACAATGAGCAGTTCTTC
13	few	TRBJ2-1	-	TRBV5-1	CASSLGFYNEQFF	TGCGCCAGCAGCTTAGGATTCTACAATGAGCAGTTCTTC
11	-	TRBJ2-7	-	TRBV29-1	CSVVKGFEQYF	TGCAGCGTCGTAAAGGGTTTCGAGCAGTACTTC
16	-	TRBJ1-4	TRBD1	TRBV20-1	CSALGRQGAPNEKLFF	TGCAGTGCTCTGGGGAGACAGGGGGCACCTAATGAAAAACTGTTTTTT
15	few	TRBJ1-5	-	TRBV4-1	CASSQAASGNQPQHF	TGCGCCAGCAGCCAAGCGGCTTCTGGCAATCAGCCCCAGCATTTT
16	-	TRBJ2-7	-	TRBV19	CASSQTWGDLDYEQYF	TGTGCCAGTAGTCAAACGTGGGGGGATCTCGACTACGAGCAGTACTTC
15	many	TRBJ2-7	TRBD2	TRBV28	CASSSWDSGTYEQYF	TGTGCCAGCAGTTCCTGGGATAGCGGGACCTACGAGCAGTACTTC
16	-	TRBJ1-1	TRBD1	TRBV7-2	CASSLELRGTGTEAFF	TGTGCCAGCAGCTTAGAACTTAGGGGGACAGGCACTGAAGCTTTCTTT